This TCR beta chain was profiled in a study of Graves' ophthalmopathy and Graves' hyperthyroidism. Study summary: The collection of peripheral blood took place at initial diagnosis, before any treatment. Study results and caveats: Most thyroid clonotypes with frequency above 0.001 were detected in blood too.

All donors with ophthalmopathy were recorded as having moderate-to-severe activity, CAS ≥3, NOSPECS ≥4 and a duration under 3 months. Physicians reached a diagnosis by relying on clinical symptoms, serum thyroxine, TRAb, thyroid ultrasound and orbital computed tomography. Germline CDR1 is SGHVS and CDR2 is FNYEAQ. The CDR3 spans 14 residues. The V end lost 5 bases, the J end lost 4 bases, and 14 bases lay between the germline ends. Amplifying from RNA transcripts, the study obtained TCR beta CDR3 regions. HTBI primers were employed in first-round RT-PCR, then a second-round multiplex PCR followed. TCRdb ran MiXCR on the multiplex PCR reads and lists one entry per CDR3 protein. The repertoire holds under 350,000 distinct CDR3 sequences, with 17% as singletons. This clonotype was observed many times. What it binds is not known.

The clonotype originates from an adult man with Graves' ophthalmopathy. The genes are TRBV7-6 and TRBJ2-5, with D perhaps TRBD2 (5 bases). Input material: peripheral blood. CDR3 nucleotide sequence: TGTGCCAGCAGCCCCCTCGGGGTTCGAGAGACCCAGTACTTC. Translating gives CASSPLGVRETQYF.